This T cell receptor (beta chain) came from a study of blood T cells in healthy people across ages. Total RNA was extracted at no less than 5 micrograms per sample. Through a sample-barcoded 5' primer and a J-beta primer mix, a second PCR was run for roughly 7 to 11 cycles. In TCRdb, the 5' RACE reads were re-called with MiXCR into one record per CDR3 protein. The table shows about 320,000 distinct CDR3 sequences, with less than 30% occurring only once. This clonotype was seen repeatedly, ten times or more. Antigen: not known. Possible read error: a much larger clone is one base away. The CDR3 covers 16 residues. V dropped 7 bases and J dropped 5 bases, with 21 bases sitting between them. Study outcomes and limitations: With unsorted PBMCs, a conclusive comparison of naive versus antigen-experienced cells was not possible. Long-lived donors had more naive CD4+ cells and higher diversity than aged donors. CMV status of donors was not determined, possibly confounding expanded clonotype changes.

The V gene is TRBV12-3 or TRBV12-4, the J gene TRBJ2-1; a weak D match, TRBD1 (5 bases). The sample taken for sequencing was blood. This clonotype was sampled from a woman aged 70-85 years in good health. CDR3 nucleotides: TGTGCCAGCATTGACCCTGGGGCCTCCGCCAACAATGAGCAGTTCTTC. Encoded protein: CASIDPGASANNEQFF.